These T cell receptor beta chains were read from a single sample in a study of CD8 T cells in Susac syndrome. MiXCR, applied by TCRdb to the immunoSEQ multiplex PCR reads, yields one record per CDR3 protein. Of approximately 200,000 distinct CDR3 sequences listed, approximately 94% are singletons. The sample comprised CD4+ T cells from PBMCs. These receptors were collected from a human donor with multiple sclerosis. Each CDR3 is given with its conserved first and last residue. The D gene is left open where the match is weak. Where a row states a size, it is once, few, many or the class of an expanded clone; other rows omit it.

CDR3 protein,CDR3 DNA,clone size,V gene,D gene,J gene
CASSPGYVADEAFF,TGTGCCAGCAGCCCAGGGTACGTGGCAGATGAAGCTTTCTTT,NA,TRBV5-8,NA,TRBJ1-1
CSARTSGGAYEQFF,TGCAGTGCCCGGACTAGCGGGGGGGCCTATGAGCAGTTCTTC,NA,TRBV20-1,TRBD2,TRBJ2-1
CASSFLPRGGKQPQHF,TGTGCCAGCAGCTTCTTGCCCAGGGGCGGGAAACAGCCCCAGCATTTT,NA,TRBV7-8,NA,TRBJ1-5
CASSSGGSRSYNEQFF,TGCGCCAGCAGCTCGGGCGGGTCCCGCTCCTACAATGAGCAGTTCTTC,NA,TRBV5-1,NA,TRBJ2-1
CASSLALAGEHNEQFF,TGTGCCAGCAGCTTAGCACTAGCGGGGGAACACAATGAGCAGTTCTTC,NA,TRBV7-9,TRBD2,TRBJ2-1
CASSQGFGLGYEQYF,TGCGCCAGCAGCCAAGGGTTCGGACTGGGGTACGAGCAGTACTTC,NA,TRBV4-1,NA,TRBJ2-7
CASSMLGDTQYF,TGTGCCAGTAGTATGTTAGGAGATACGCAGTATTTT,NA,TRBV19,NA,TRBJ2-3
CSALGNEQYF,TGCAGTGCCCTCGGGAACGAGCAGTACTTC,once,TRBV20-1,NA,TRBJ2-7
CSVVAGSFTGELFF,TGCAGCGTTGTAGCGGGGAGTTTCACCGGGGAGCTGTTTTTT,NA,TRBV29-1,TRBD2,TRBJ2-2
CASSQSPGGDTQYF,TGCGCCAGCAGCCAAAGCCCGGGGGGGGATACGCAGTATTTT,NA,TRBV4-1,TRBD2,TRBJ2-3
CSVILAGGPDTQYF,TGCAGCGTAATACTAGCGGGGGGTCCAGATACGCAGTATTTT,NA,TRBV29-1,TRBD2,TRBJ2-3
CAWSRGLNTEAFF,TGTGCCTGGAGTAGAGGGCTGAACACTGAAGCTTTCTTT,NA,TRBV30,NA,TRBJ1-1
CASSSDRGSSYEQYF,TGTGCCAGCAGTTCCGACAGGGGTTCCAGCTACGAGCAGTACTTC,NA,TRBV6-5,TRBD1,TRBJ2-7
CSARGTGGVYEQYF,TGCAGTGCTAGAGGGACAGGGGGCGTTTACGAGCAGTACTTC,NA,TRBV20-1,TRBD1,TRBJ2-7
CASSFLDTGELFF,TGTGCCAGCAGTTTTCTGGACACCGGGGAGCTGTTTTTT,NA,TRBV12-3/TRBV12-4,NA,TRBJ2-2
CSAREPATDTQYF,TGCAGTGCTAGAGAACCGGCAACAGATACGCAGTATTTT,NA,TRBV20-1,NA,TRBJ2-3